This T cell receptor beta chain was found in a study of T-cell reconstitution after alpha-beta-depleted transplantation in children. Study-level results: After transplant, high TCRbeta diversity at day 60 in some patients arose from surviving recipient T cells and thymic progenitors. Alpha-beta T cells about two months after transplant reportedly derived from several hundred expanded graft clones.

CDR1 DFQATT and CDR2 SNEGSKA come from the germline V gene (reference sequence). CDR3 length: 19 amino acids. V was cut by 0 bases and J by 3 bases, with 24 bases left in between. Unique molecular identifiers featured in how the TCRbeta library was prepared. TCRdb reprocessed the PCR reads with MiXCR, giving one entry per CDR3 protein. The data contain hundreds of thousands of distinct CDR3 sequences, 9.5% to 13% of them singletons. In regard to this clonotype: Antigen: not known.

This chain uses TRBV20-1 with TRBJ2-4; a weak D match, TRBD2 (6 bases). The sequences come from PBMCs, collected before TCRalphabeta/CD19-depleted stem cell transplant. This sequence originates from a boy under three years old with acute myeloid leukemia, due to receive a stem cell transplant. The CDR3 DNA reads TGCAGTGCTAGAGATGGGACTCCCTGGCGTGATATACACAAAAACATTCAGTACTTC. Protein: CSARDGTPWRDIHKNIQYF.